These 9 T cell receptor beta chains share one sample of origin, sequenced in a study of vaccination effects on CD4 cells after COVID-19 (dated by TCRdb to between 2021 and 2024). After roughly 11 days of culture, CD4+ T cells were isolated with the EasySep CD4+ T cell isolation kit. Two doses of either the BNT162b2 or the mRNA-1273 mRNA SARS-CoV-2 vaccine were administered to participants. The library was made by the immunoSEQ multiplex PCR assay. Here the immuneACCESS table is served through TCRdb, limited to in-frame sequences with V and J called. Missing clones are a known gap in these copies; in checked studies unresolved V genes cover under half, and the rest lacks a known reason. The sample yields under 55,000 clones; around 70% were counted once. 6.5% to 7.5% of the sample comes from the top ten. These receptors' antigens are unknown. This specimen consisted of CD4+ T cells from PBMCs cultured without peptide, obtained after COVID-19 vaccination. Receptor source: a human donor who received a COVID-19 vaccine.

This clone was recorded a few times. Here the CDR3 reads CASSPGQGSKAFF. CDR3 sequence (DNA): TGTGCCAGCAGCCCCGGACAGGGGAGTAAAGCTTTCTTT. This rearrangement joins TRBV11-2 to TRBJ1-1; 9 bases match TRBD1. The J segment lost 9 bases and the V segment lost 5 bases, leaving 7 bases of the junction unmatched. The CDR3 consists of 13 residues. Germline CDR1 and CDR2: SGHAT and FQNNGV.

The rearrangement joins TRBV19 to TRBJ2-2, with TRBD1 matching over 7 bases. Trimming at V came to 9 bases and at J to 0 bases, leaving 4 bases not matched to a gene. The germline V gene has CDR1 LNHDA and CDR2 SQIVND (reference sequence). This CDR3 spans 14 amino acids. This CDR3 reads CASTDRPNTGELFF. Here the CDR3 DNA reads TGTGCCAGCACGGACAGGCCGAACACCGGGGAGCTGTTTTTT.

The V call is TRBV2, the J call TRBJ2-7; D call uncertain. The V and J ends lost 6 bases and 5 bases respectively, with 17 bases between them. The CDR3 is 14 residues long. Germline V CDR1 and CDR2: SNHLY, FYNNEI. The CDR3 DNA reads TGTGCCAGCAGGGTGAGTCTATCCCCAGACGAGCAGTACTTC. It specifies CASRVSLSPDEQYF.

The V and J genes are TRBV7-2 and TRBJ2-2; perhaps TRBD2 as D (6 bases). Germline CDR1 and CDR2: SGHTA and FQGNSA. The ends were cut back, 2 bases at V and 4 bases at J, with 23 bases in the middle. The CDR3 sequence is 19 residues long. CDR3 DNA sequence: TGTGCCAGCAGCTTATTGTATAGATGGGGCGGGGAACCCACCGGGGAGCTGTTTTTT. It specifies CASSLLYRWGGEPTGELFF.

This clone has a handful of counts. The chain carries TRBV12-5 and TRBJ2-2, with TRBD1 identical over 7 bases. Per germline, CDR1 LGHNT and CDR2 FRNRAP. This CDR3 comprises 17 residues. V shed 5 bases and J 6 bases; nucleotides not matched to a gene: 15. In nucleotides, the CDR3 is TGTGCTAGTGGTCCCCCTGGGACAGTTCCCGGATCCGGGGAGCTGTTTTTT. It specifies CASGPPGTVPGSGELFF. Complete variable domain (other parts from reference TRBV12-5 and TRBJ2-2): DARVTQTPRHKVTEMGQEVTMRCQPILGHNTVFWYRQTMMQGLELLAYFRNRAPLDDSGMPKDRFSAEMPDATLATLKIQPSEPRDSAVYFCASGPPGTVPGSGELFFGEGSRLTVL.

This clone appeared a few times. The chain joins TRBV5-4 to TRBJ2-4; 7 bases are a match to TRBD1. J lost 5 bases, V lost 0 bases, and 11 bases had no gene match. CDR1 is SGHNT, CDR2 YYREEE, per germline (reference sequence). This CDR3 spans 17 amino acids. CDR3 in DNA: TGTGCCAGCAGCTTGGTCTCAGGGGGTGTTGGAGAAAACATTCAGTACTTC. Its protein product is CASSLVSGGVGENIQYF. The full variable domain, with the rest looked up from reference TRBV5-4 and TRBJ2-4, is ETGVTQSPTHLIKTRGQQVTLRCSSQSGHNTVSWYQQALGQGPQFIFQYYREEENGRGNFPPRFSGLQFPNYSSELNVNALELDDSALYLCASSLVSGGVGENIQYFGAGTRLSVL.

The J gene is TRBJ1-1, the V gene TRBV6-2 or TRBV6-3, with D possibly being TRBD1 (5 bases). The germline V gene has CDR1 MNHEY and CDR2 SVGEGT. The V end lost 7 bases, the J end lost 1 base, and 19 bases lay between the germline ends. This CDR3 contains 16 residues. The CDR3 bases are TGTGCCAGCACCCCAGGCGACAGAGGGAGGAACACTGAAGCTTTCTTT. Its translation is CASTPGDRGRNTEAFF.

This clone has more than one count but fewer than ten. The chain is built from TRBV5-1 and TRBJ1-2, with 7 positions matching TRBD1. V dropped 4 bases and J dropped 2; count of bases not matched to a gene: 2. This CDR3 contains 13 residues. From germline, CDR1 is SGHRS and CDR2 YFSETQ. CDR3 nucleotide sequence: TGCGCCAGCAGCCCACAGGGGAACTATGGCTACACCTTC. Translation: CASSPQGNYGYTF.

V and J are TRBV19 and TRBJ1-2; no clear D. CDR1 and CDR2 (germline): LNHDA, SQIVND (reference sequence). CDR3 length: 15 amino acids. The V and J ends lost 3 bases and 0 bases respectively, with 11 bases between them. The CDR3 DNA reads TGTGCCAGTAGTATCTCGACGGGAGCTAACTATGGCTACACCTTC. Its protein is CASSISTGANYGYTF.